This T cell receptor (beta chain) was sequenced in a study of blood T cells in healthy people across ages. This CDR3 comprises 15 residues. CDR1 MNHEY and CDR2 SMNVEV come from the germline V gene (reference sequence). V lost 0 bases to trimming and J lost 11 bases, with 14 bases between them. The study, taken as a whole, reports: Per million T cells, the diversity of TCR beta decreased roughly linearly as age advanced.

Per sample, no less than 6 micrograms of total RNA were extracted. Then a second PCR, running about 6 to 12 cycles, was carried out with a sample-barcoded 5' primer and a J-beta primer mix. Each CDR3 protein is one row after TCRdb ran MiXCR on the 5' RACE reads. The repertoire holds 650,000 to 1,000,000 distinct CDR3 sequences, with around 34% as singletons. With regard to this clonotype: No antigen is known for it.

The receptor was isolated from a man aged 18 to 29 in good health. Input material: blood. The gene calls are TRBV27 and TRBJ1-6; the D is unclear. CDR3 bases: TGTGCCAGCAGTTTATCGGGCAGTCCATCGGCACCCCTCCACTTT. Its protein is CASSLSGSPSAPLHF.